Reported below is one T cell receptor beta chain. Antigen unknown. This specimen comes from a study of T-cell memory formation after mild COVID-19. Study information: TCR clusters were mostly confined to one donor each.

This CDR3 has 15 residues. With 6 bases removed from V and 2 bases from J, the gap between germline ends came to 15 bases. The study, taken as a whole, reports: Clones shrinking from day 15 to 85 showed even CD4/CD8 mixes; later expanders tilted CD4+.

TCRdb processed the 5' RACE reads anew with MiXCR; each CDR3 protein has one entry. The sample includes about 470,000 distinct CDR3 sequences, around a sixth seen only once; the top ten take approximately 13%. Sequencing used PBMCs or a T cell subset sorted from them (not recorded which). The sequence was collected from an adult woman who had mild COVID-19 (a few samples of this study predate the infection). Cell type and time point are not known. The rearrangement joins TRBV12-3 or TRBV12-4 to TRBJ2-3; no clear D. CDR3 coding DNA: TGTGCCAGCAGGCCCGCCGAAATTCCCACAGATACGCAGTATTTT. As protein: CASRPAEIPTDTQYF.